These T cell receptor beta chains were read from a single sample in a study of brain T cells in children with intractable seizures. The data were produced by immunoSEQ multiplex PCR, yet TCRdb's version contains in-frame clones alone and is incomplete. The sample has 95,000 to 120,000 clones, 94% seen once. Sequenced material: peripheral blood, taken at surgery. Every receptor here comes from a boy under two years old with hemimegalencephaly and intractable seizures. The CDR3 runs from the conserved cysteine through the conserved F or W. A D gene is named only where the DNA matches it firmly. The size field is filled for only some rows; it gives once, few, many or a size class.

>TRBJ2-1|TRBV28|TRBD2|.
TGTGCCAGCAACTTTCTAGCGGGACTCTACAATGAGCAGTTCTTC
CASNFLAGLYNEQFF
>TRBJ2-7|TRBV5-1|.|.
TGCGCCAGCAGCTTGATGAGCGCCACCTTCTACGAGCAGTACTTC
CASSLMSATFYEQYF
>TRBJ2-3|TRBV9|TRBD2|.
TGTGCCAGCAGCAAAGTCGGACTAGCGGGACTTACAGATACGCAGTATTTT
CASSKVGLAGLTDTQYF
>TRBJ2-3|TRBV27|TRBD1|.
TGTGCCAGCAGTATCGGGACAGGGGGATTAGATACGCAGTATTTT
CASSIGTGGLDTQYF
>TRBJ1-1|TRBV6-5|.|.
TGTGCCAGCAGACCCAGGGGAGGGAACACTGAAGCTTTCTTT
CASRPRGGNTEAFF
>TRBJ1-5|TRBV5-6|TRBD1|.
TGTGCCAGCAGCCGCAGGGGGAGCAATCAGCCCCAGCATTTT
CASSRRGSNQPQHF
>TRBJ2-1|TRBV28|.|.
TGTGCCAGCAGTGGGGGGGGACAAGGGAACAGCGATGAGCAGTTCTTC
CASSGGGQGNSDEQFF
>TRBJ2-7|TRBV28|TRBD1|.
TGTGCCAGCAGTTTCCGGGACAGGGTTTTACCCCTGAAATACGAGCAGTACTTC
CASSFRDRVLPLKYEQYF
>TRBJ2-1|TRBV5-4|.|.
TGTGCCAGCAGCTTGGATGGCGCTTACAATGAGCAGTTCTTC
CASSLDGAYNEQFF
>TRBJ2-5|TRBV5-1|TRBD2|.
TGCGCCAGCAGCCCGGGACTAGCGGGAGGGCGAAGCCAAGAGACCCAGTACTTC
CASSPGLAGGRSQETQYF
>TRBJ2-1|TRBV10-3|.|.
TGTGCCATCAGAGCAGATCAGTTAGCGGAGCAGTTCTTC
CAIRADQLAEQFF
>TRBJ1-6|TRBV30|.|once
TGTGCCTGGAGTGTACGAGGGACGGATTCACCCCTCCACTTT
CAWSVRGTDSPLHF
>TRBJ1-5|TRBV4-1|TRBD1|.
TGCGCCAGCAGCCAAGGTAGGGGGCATCAGCCCCAGCATTTT
CASSQGRGHQPQHF
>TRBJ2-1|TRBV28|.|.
TGTGCCAGCAGTTTATGGGGGGAGGTGACTGAGCAGTTCTTC
CASSLWGEVTEQFF
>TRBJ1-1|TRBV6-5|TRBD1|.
TGTGCCAGCAGTTACGCCGGGACAGGGGGCACTGAAGCTTTCTTT
CASSYAGTGGTEAFF
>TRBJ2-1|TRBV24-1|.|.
TGTGCCACCAGTGATTTTTCGGGATGGAATGAGCAGTTCTTC
CATSDFSGWNEQFF
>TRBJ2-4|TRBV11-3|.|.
TGTGCCAGCAGCTCGCCGGCGGCCAAAAACATTCAGTACTTC
CASSSPAAKNIQYF
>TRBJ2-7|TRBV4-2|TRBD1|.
TGTGCCAGCAGCCAACAGCATGACAGGGGGGCATCCTACGAGCAGTACTTC
CASSQQHDRGASYEQYF
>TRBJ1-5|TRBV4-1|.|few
TGCGCCAGCAGCCAACAGCAGGGGCTGGGGCCCCAGCATTTT
CASSQQQGLGPQHF
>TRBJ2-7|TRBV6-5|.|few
TGTGCCAGCAGTTACTCCCCGGGGAGCTCCTACGAGCAGTACTTC
CASSYSPGSSYEQYF
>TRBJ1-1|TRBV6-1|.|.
TGTGCCAGCAGCGAAGCGCTCGGGGGGGATGAAGCTTTCTTT
CASSEALGGDEAFF
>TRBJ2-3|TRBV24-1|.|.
TGTGCCACCGGGGGAAAAGCTAGCACAGATACGCAGTATTTT
CATGGKASTDTQYF
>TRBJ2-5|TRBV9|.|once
TGTGCCAGCAGCGTAGAGGCTACAAAAGAGACCCAGTACTTC
CASSVEATKETQYF
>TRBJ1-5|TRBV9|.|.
TGTGCCAGCAGCGCGTCAGGGGAAGATCAGCCCCAGCATTTT
CASSASGEDQPQHF
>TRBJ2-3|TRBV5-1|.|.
TGCGCCAGCAGCTTGGCCTTCTTCACAGATACGCAGTATTTT
CASSLAFFTDTQYF
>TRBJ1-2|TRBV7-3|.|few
TGTGCCAGCAGCTTAGGGGGGGACACGGCTGGCTACACCTTC
CASSLGGDTAGYTF
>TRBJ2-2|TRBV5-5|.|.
TGTGCCAGCAGCTTGGAGGGACTCGGGGAGCTGTTTTTT
CASSLEGLGELFF
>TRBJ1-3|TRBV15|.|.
TGTGCCACCAGCAGAAAAAGACAGACTAGCTCTGGAAACACCATATATTTT
CATSRKRQTSSGNTIYF
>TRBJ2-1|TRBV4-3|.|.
TGCGCCAGCAGCCAATCGAGTGAGCAGTTCTTC
CASSQSSEQFF